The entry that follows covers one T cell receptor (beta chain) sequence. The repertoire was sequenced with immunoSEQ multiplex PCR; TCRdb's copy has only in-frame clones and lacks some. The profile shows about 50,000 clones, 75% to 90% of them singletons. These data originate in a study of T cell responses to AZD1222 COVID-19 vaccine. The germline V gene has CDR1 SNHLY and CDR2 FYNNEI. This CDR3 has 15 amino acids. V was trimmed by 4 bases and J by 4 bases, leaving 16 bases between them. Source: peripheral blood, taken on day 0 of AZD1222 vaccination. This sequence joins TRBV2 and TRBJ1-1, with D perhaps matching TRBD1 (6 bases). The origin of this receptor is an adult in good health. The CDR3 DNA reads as TGTGCCAGCAGTGCATCACCCTCAGGGGCCACTGAAGCTTTCTTT. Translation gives CASSASPSGATEAFF.